This T cell receptor beta chain was identified in a study of shared clonotypes between healthy human individuals. In the study overall: Three plates were used per donor for CD4 naive, three for CD4 memory, two for CD8 naive and one for CD8 memory.

Terminally differentiated effector memory CD45RA+ cells were excluded from the naive CD8 cells, which were CD45RO-negative and positively selected for CCR7. Several immunoSEQ plates received, in even portions, the genomic DNA of each subset. Authors' data handling: ImmunoSEQ junction-only sequences lacked quality scores, so their filtering differed. Produced via immunoSEQ multiplex PCR; TCRdb's table is partial and in-frame only. Clone size and the V and J calls come from that table; the DNA yielded D and trimming. The sample holds about 2 million clones, less than 95% seen once. Trimming took 0 bases from V and 4 from J, leaving 13 bases between them. CDR3 size: 16 residues. The germline CDR1 and CDR2 sequences are MGHRA and YSYEKL.

Sample: naive CD8+ T cells sorted from blood. The chain carries TRBV4-1 and TRBJ2-1; tentative D call: TRBD2 (6 bases). The receptor was isolated from a man between 18 and 35 years old in good health. CDR3 in amino acids: CASSQDLVAAYNEQFF. The CDR3 region has the DNA TGCGCCAGCAGCCAAGATTTGGTAGCGGCGTACAATGAGCAGTTCTTC.